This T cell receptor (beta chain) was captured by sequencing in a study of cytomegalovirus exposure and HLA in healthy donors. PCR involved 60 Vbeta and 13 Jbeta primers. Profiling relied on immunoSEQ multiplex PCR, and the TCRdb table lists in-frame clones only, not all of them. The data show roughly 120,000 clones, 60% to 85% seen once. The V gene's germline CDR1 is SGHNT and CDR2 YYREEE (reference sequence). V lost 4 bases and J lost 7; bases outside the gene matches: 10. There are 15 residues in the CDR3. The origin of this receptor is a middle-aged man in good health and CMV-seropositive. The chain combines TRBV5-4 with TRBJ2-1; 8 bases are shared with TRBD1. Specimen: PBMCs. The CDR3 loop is CASSGGQGKGNEQFF. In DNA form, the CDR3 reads TGTGCCAGCAGCGGCGGACAGGGTAAGGGGAATGAGCAGTTCTTC.